The rows below give T cell receptor beta chains drawn from one sample of a study of identical twins. TCRdb reprocessed the 5' RACE reads with MiXCR, giving one entry per CDR3 protein. The sample holds roughly 720,000 distinct CDR3 sequences, around a sixth seen once. This same sample was also part of a study on T cells expressing NK-cell markers.

What was sequenced was PBMCs. The receptors were gathered from a woman under 30 in good health. CDR3s include the opening cysteine and the closing phenylalanine or tryptophan. The order of the fields is J gene, clone size, V gene, CDR3 protein. Only part of the rows carry a size: once, few, many, or a class if the clone is expanded.

>TRBJ1-1|many|TRBV12-3/TRBV12-4
CASRQKGARSEAFF
>TRBJ2-4|-|TRBV12-3/TRBV12-4
CASSFRASGVKNIQYF
>TRBJ1-3|few|TRBV12-3/TRBV12-4
CASRVSGNTIYF
>TRBJ2-7|-|TRBV3-1
CASSQFKTPKPYEQYF
>TRBJ2-7|many|TRBV12-3/TRBV12-4
CASSLGLAGVYEQYF
>TRBJ2-7|-|TRBV5-5
CASSLEVMGGLAWEQYF
>TRBJ2-7|-|TRBV20-1
CSVPAGEYEQYF
>TRBJ2-4|-|TRBV12-3/TRBV12-4
CAGRDWGGIQYF
>TRBJ2-1|many|TRBV20-1
CSVSRVIREQFF
>TRBJ1-2|few|TRBV12-3/TRBV12-4
CASSFAGGYGYTF
>TRBJ2-3|-|TRBV7-9
CASRVDYAGGDTQYF
>TRBJ2-5|-|TRBV30
CAWRGGGQETQYF
>TRBJ2-1|-|TRBV11-2
CASSLWQGGEQFF
>TRBJ1-1|-|TRBV7-9
CASSHDGDTEAFF
>TRBJ2-1|-|TRBV20-1
CSARDVFGLAGGNEQFF
>TRBJ2-3|few|TRBV12-3/TRBV12-4
CASRLNNRKDTQYF
>TRBJ1-2|-|TRBV29-1
CSVTGGAGYGYTF
>TRBJ1-3|-|TRBV29-1
CSATGVGNTIYF
>TRBJ1-1|few|TRBV7-9
CASSVPPYSSGTEAFF
>TRBJ2-3|-|TRBV20-1
CSATLAGWSTDTQYF
>TRBJ1-2|-|TRBV6-1
CASSEQSGSGGYTF
>TRBJ2-2|-|TRBV7-9
CASSLIGLARAGELFF